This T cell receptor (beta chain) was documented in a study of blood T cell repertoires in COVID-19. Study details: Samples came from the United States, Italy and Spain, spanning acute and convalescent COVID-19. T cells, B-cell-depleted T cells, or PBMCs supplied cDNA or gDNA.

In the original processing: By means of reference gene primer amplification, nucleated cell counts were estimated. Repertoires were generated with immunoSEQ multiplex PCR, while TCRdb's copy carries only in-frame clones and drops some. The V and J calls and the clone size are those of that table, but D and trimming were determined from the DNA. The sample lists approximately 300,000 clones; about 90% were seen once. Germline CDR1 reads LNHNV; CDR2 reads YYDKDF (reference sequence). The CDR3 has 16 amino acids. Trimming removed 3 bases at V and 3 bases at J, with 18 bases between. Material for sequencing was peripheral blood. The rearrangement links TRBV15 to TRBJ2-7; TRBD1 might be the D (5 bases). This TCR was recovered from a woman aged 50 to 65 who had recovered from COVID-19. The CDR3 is CATSSGRLQGNYEQYF. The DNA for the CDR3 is TGTGCCACCAGCAGTGGCAGACTGCAGGGTAACTACGAGCAGTACTTC.